The 13 T cell receptor beta chains given below trace back to one sample, sequenced in a study of T-cell reconstitution after alpha-beta-depleted transplantation in children. Unique molecular identifiers were incorporated into the prepared TCRbeta library. TCRdb itself ran the PCR reads through MiXCR, one entry per CDR3 protein. The sample includes 600,000 or so distinct CDR3 sequences, 23% of them seen just once. The material sequenced was PBMCs, mostly from graft donor cells, taken 360 days after TCRalphabeta/CD19-depleted stem cell transplant. These receptors were obtained from a boy under two years old who had a stem cell transplant for acute myeloid leukemia, so the T cells may come from the graft donor.

This clonotype has a count of ten or more. The chain couples TRBV6-1 to TRBJ1-4; possible D gene TRBD1, 5 bases. Trimming removed 6 bases from V and 8 bases from J, with 13 bases in between. The CDR3 loop spans 13 amino acids. Germline V gene data show CDR1 as MNHNS and CDR2 as SASEGT. The CDR3, as DNA: TGTGCCAGCAGGGGGCAGGGCCAGGAAAAACTGTTTTTT. Its translation: CASRGQGQEKLFF.

This clonotype was found many times. CDR3 bases: TGCGCCAGCAGACCTACAATAGCGGGGACAGATACGCAGTATTTT. Protein product: CASRPTIAGTDTQYF. The J gene is TRBJ2-3, the V gene TRBV5-1, with 8 bases lining up with TRBD2. CDR3 size: 15 residues. Germline loops: CDR1 SGHRS, CDR2 YFSETQ. J gave up 3 bases and V 5 bases, and 8 bases lay outside the gene matches.

The chain carries TRBV27 and TRBJ2-7; 8 bases align to TRBD2. Germline CDR1 is MNHEY and CDR2 is SMNVEV (reference sequence). The CDR3 covers 14 residues. After removal of 6 bases from V and 6 bases from J, the junction contained 10 bases not matched to a gene. The CDR3 bases are TGTGCCAGCAGAGGCGGGACTAGTGTTGGCGAGCAGTACGTC. This gives the protein CASRGGTSVGEQYV.

At least ten counts were recorded for this clonotype. The genes are TRBV20-1 and TRBJ2-7; D is perhaps TRBD1 (6 bases). CDR1 is DFQATT and CDR2 is SNEGSKA in the germline V gene (reference sequence). Trimming cost V 1 base and J 0 bases, with 7 bases left between them. The CDR3 is made up of 13 amino acids. The chain's CDR3 is CSARGGRSYEQYV. The CDR3 DNA reads TGCAGTGCTAGAGGGGGGCGCTCCTACGAGCAGTACGTC.

There are many counts of this clonotype. The chain uses TRBV20-1 and TRBJ2-1, with D perhaps TRBD2 (5 bases). CDR1 and CDR2 (germline): DFQATT, SNEGSKA (reference sequence). This CDR3 spans 13 amino acids. Trimming took 5 bases from V and 8 from J, leaving 16 bases between them. CDR3: CSARGQVVDEQFF. CDR3 DNA sequence: TGCAGTGCTCGGGGTCAGGTAGTCGATGAGCAGTTCTTC.

This clonotype has a count of ten or more. The chain recombines TRBV12-3 or TRBV12-4 with TRBJ2-7; D perhaps matches TRBD1 (8 bases). This CDR3 region has 15 residues. V was clipped by 6 bases and J by 1 base, with 16 bases between them. DNA of the CDR3: TGTGCCAGCAGGCCGACAGGGGAGGGTTCCTACGAGCAGTACTTC. It yields the protein CASRPTGEGSYEQYF.

The V gene is TRBV20-1, the J gene TRBJ2-3; D gene uncertain. The CDR3 is 15 residues long. Germline CDR1 and CDR2: DFQATT and SNEGSKA (reference sequence). The ends were cut back, 2 bases at V and 2 bases at J, with 14 bases in the middle. As DNA, the CDR3 is TGCAGTGCTAGACGGAGACACTACTACACAGATACGCAGTATTTT. Its protein product is CSARRRHYYTDTQYF.

Turning to this clonotype: The CDR3 does not end in the conserved phenylalanine or tryptophan, so this is likely a read error. The chain employs TRBV7-8 and TRBJ2-1, with TRBD1 matching over 8 bases. CDR1 is SGHVS and CDR2 is FQNEAQ in the germline V gene. The length of the CDR3 is 15 residues. Trimming removed 5 bases from V and 7 bases from J; junction bases left unmatched: 10. CDR3 nucleotide sequence: TGTGCCAGCAGCCCCGGACAGGGTGTCGGGAATGAGCAGTTCTGC. Protein sequence: CASSPGQGVGNEQFC.

This sequence joins TRBV4-3 and TRBJ2-7; 13 bases map to TRBD2. Per the germline V gene, CDR1 is LGHNA and CDR2 is YSLEER. The CDR3 consists of 16 residues. V shed 3 bases and J 0 bases; nucleotides not matched to a gene: 2. The DNA for the CDR3 is TGCGCCAGCAGCCAGGGACTAGCGGGAAGCTCCTACGAGCAGTACTTC. Protein: CASSQGLAGSSYEQYF.

The rearrangement uses TRBV6-1 and TRBJ2-5; tentative D call: TRBD2 (6 bases). Trimming left V 5 bases short and J 0 bases short, with 22 bases between. This CDR3 region has 18 residues. Germline V lookup: CDR1 MNHNS, CDR2 SASEGT. As DNA, the CDR3 is TGTGCCAGCAGTCCCCCCCTAGCGTTTCGGACGTACCAAGAGACCCAGTACTTC. Translated, it gives CASSPPLAFRTYQETQYF.

This clonotype turned up a few times. The chain couples TRBV29-1 to TRBJ2-1, with no clear D. The CDR3 consists of 12 residues. CDR1 is SQVTM, CDR2 ANQGSEA, per germline. V lost 6 bases and J lost 7, with 13 bases in between. The CDR3 loop is CSVQKTGNEQFF. CDR3 coding DNA: TGCAGCGTACAAAAAACCGGGAATGAGCAGTTCTTC.

V is TRBV5-1 and J is TRBJ2-7; TRBD1 might be the D (6 bases). V lost 0 bases and J 4 bases, leaving 14 bases between the germline ends. Looked up from germline, CDR1 is SGHRS and CDR2 is YFSETQ. This CDR3 contains 15 residues. This CDR3 reads CASSLGDRQVYEQYF. CDR3 bases: TGCGCCAGCAGCTTGGGGGACCGACAGGTGTACGAGCAGTACTTC.

The rearrangement joins TRBV28 to TRBJ2-7, with D possibly being TRBD1 (6 bases). CDR3 length: 13 amino acids. Trimming removed 6 bases at V and 1 base at J, with 10 bases between. In germline, CDR1 is MDHEN, CDR2 SYDVKM. CDR3 residues: CASRARGSYEQYV. The CDR3 region has the DNA TGTGCCAGCAGGGCCAGGGGTTCCTACGAGCAGTACGTC.